Below are 2 T cell receptor beta chains sequenced from a single sample in a study of blood T cell repertoires in COVID-19. The data were produced by immunoSEQ multiplex PCR, yet TCRdb's version contains in-frame clones alone and is incomplete. Found here are roughly 200,000 clones, roughly 89% of them singletons; the top ten hold under 2.5%. Sequenced input: PBMCs or T cells enriched from blood (not recorded which). Receptors originate from a woman aged 40 to 49 with acute COVID-19.

CDR3 protein: CASSDPGLAGGQETQYF. The CDR3 region has the DNA TGTGCCAGCAGCGACCCGGGACTAGCGGGAGGGCAAGAGACCCAGTACTTC. V gene TRBV11-3 combines with J gene TRBJ2-5, with 16 bases identical to TRBD2. Germline CDR1 and CDR2: SGHNT and YENEEA. Losses at the gene ends were 5 bases for V and 2 bases for J; bases not matched to a gene: 5. CDR3 size: 17 residues.

This clone was detected only a few times. The V and J genes are TRBV7-2 and TRBJ1-6; D ambiguous. The CDR3 has 16 amino acids. The ends were cut back, 0 bases at V and 0 bases at J, with 6 bases in the middle. Germline V gives CDR1 SGHTA, CDR2 FQGNSA. This chain's CDR3 is CASSLALSSYNSPLHF. DNA of the CDR3: TGTGCCAGCAGCTTAGCGTTATCCTCCTATAATTCACCCCTCCACTTT.